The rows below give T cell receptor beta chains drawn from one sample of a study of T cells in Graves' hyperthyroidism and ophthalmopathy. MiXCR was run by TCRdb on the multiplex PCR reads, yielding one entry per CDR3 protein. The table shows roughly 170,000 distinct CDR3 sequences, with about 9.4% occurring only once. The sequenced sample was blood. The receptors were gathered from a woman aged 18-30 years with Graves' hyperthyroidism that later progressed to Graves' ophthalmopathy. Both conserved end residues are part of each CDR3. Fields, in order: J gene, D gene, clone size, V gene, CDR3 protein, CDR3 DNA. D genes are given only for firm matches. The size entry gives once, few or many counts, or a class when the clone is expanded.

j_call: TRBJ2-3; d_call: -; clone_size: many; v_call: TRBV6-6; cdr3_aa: CASSYQHGSDTQYF; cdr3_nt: TGTGCCAGCAGTTACCAACACGGCTCAGATACGCAGTATTTT
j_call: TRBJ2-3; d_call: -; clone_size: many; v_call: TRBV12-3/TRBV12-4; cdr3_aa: CASSHGSSDTQYF; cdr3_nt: TGTGCCAGCAGTCACGGTAGTTCAGATACGCAGTATTTT
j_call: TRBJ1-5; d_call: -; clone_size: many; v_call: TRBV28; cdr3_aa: CASSLSGYSNQPQHF; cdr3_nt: TGTGCCAGCAGTTTAAGCGGATACAGCAATCAGCCCCAGCATTTT
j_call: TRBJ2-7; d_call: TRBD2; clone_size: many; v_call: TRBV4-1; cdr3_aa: CASSPGLVREAPAEQYF; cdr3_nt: TGCGCCAGCAGCCCAGGACTAGTACGGGAGGCCCCAGCCGAGCAGTACTTC
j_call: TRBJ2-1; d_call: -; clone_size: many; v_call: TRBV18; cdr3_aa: CASSVGGYNEQFF; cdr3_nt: TGTGCCAGCTCAGTAGGTGGGTACAATGAGCAGTTCTTC
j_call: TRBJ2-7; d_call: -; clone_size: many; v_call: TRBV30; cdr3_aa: CAWSDGGFLYEQYF; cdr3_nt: TGTGCCTGGAGTGATGGCGGGTTCCTCTACGAGCAGTACTTC
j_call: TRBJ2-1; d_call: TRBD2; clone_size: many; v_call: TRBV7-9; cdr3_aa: CASSKGLVNEQFF; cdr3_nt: TGTGCCAGCAGCAAAGGACTAGTCAATGAGCAGTTCTTC
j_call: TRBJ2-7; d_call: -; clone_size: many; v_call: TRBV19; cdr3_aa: CASSIYGGRSYEQYF; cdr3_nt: TGTGCCAGTAGTATATATGGAGGACGGTCCTACGAGCAGTACTTC
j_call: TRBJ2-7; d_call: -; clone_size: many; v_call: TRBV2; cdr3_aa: CASSETRFDYEQYF; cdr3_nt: TGTGCCAGCAGTGAGACTAGGTTCGATTACGAGCAGTACTTC
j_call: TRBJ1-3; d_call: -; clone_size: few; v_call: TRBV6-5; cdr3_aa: CASSYSEGGNTIYF; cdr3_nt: TGTGCCAGCAGTTACTCGGAGGGTGGAAACACCATATATTTT